The rows below give T cell receptor beta chains drawn from one sample of a study of blood T cell repertoires in COVID-19. The table came from immunoSEQ multiplex PCR; TCRdb's copy has only in-frame clones and leaves some out. The sample has more than 80,000 clones, roughly nine tenths seen once. The sample comprised peripheral blood. The receptors stem from a human donor with active COVID-19. The donor label of this sample is uncertain. Each CDR3 is given with its conserved first and last residue. The D gene is left open where the match is weak. Only some rows state a clone size, as once, few, many or a class for expanded clones.

CDR3 length	D gene	clone size	V gene	J gene	CDR3 DNA	CDR3 protein
14	TRBD1	.	TRBV5-4	TRBJ1-4	TGTGCCAGCAGCTTGAAACAGGGGAATGAAAAACTGTTTTTT	CASSLKQGNEKLFF
13	TRBD1	.	TRBV12-3/TRBV12-4	TRBJ1-4	TGTGCCAGCAGCCTAACAGGGGGTGGAAAACTGTTTTTT	CASSLTGGGKLFF
14	.	.	TRBV10-1	TRBJ2-5	TGCGCCAGCAGTGAGGGCAGGGAGGTTGGGACCCAGTACTTC	CASSEGREVGTQYF
16	TRBD2	.	TRBV7-9	TRBJ2-3	TGTGCCAGCAGCCGGACTAGCGGGGGCCCCACAGATACGCAGTATTTT	CASSRTSGGPTDTQYF
15	.	.	TRBV4-3	TRBJ2-3	TGCGCCAGCAGCCAAGATCGCGGCGCCACAGATACGCAGTATTTT	CASSQDRGATDTQYF
14	TRBD2	.	TRBV6-2/TRBV6-3	TRBJ2-5	TGTGCCAGCAGCCGGACTAGCGGGGGGCATTCCCAGTACTTC	CASSRTSGGHSQYF
15	TRBD2	.	TRBV9	TRBJ2-1	TGTGCCAGCAGCGTCAGCGGGGTATCCTACAATGAGCAGTTCTTC	CASSVSGVSYNEQFF
14	.	once	TRBV5-1	TRBJ1-6	TGCGCCAGCAGCTTGAATGCGGGGAATTCACCCCTCCACTTT	CASSLNAGNSPLHF
13	.	.	TRBV28	TRBJ1-5	TGTGCCAGCAGTTTTGCGGGGATAGAGCCCCAGCATTTT	CASSFAGIEPQHF
14	TRBD1	.	TRBV15	TRBJ1-4	TGTGCCACCAGCAGGGGACAGGGAAATGAAAAACTGTTTTTT	CATSRGQGNEKLFF
14	TRBD2	.	TRBV3-1/TRBV3-2	TRBJ2-3	TGTGCCAGCAGCACGCGGGGGGTTCTAGATACGCAGTATTTT	CASSTRGVLDTQYF